This T cell receptor beta chain was sequenced in a study of identical twins. Regarding the study as a whole: For out-of-frame alpha sequences shared by twins, low generation probability was in excess.

The CDR3 contains 15 residues. Trimming took off 0 bases at V and 3 bases at J, with 15 bases between the two ends. Germline assignment: CDR1 DFQATT and CDR2 SNEGSKA (reference sequence). As for this clonotype: Its antigen remains unknown.

From the 5' RACE reads, TCRdb called clonotypes with MiXCR, one entry per CDR3 protein. This table holds around 550,000 distinct CDR3 sequences, roughly 15% found once. The sample also formed part of further work on yellow fever vaccine responses in identical twins.

The specimen was CD4+ T cells sorted from blood. The rearrangement links TRBV20-1 to TRBJ2-7, with D perhaps given as TRBD1 or TRBD2 (6 bases each). This receptor was obtained from a woman aged 18-35 years in good health. CDR3 residues: CSARDLGGSVYEQYF. CDR3 nucleotide sequence: TGCAGTGCTAGAGATTTAGGGGGGTCTGTCTACGAGCAGTACTTC.